These 26 T cell receptor beta chains came from one sample sequenced in a study of T cells after yellow fever vaccination. MiXCR, run by TCRdb on the 5' RACE reads, gives a single entry per CDR3 protein. In the table there are 300,000 to 400,000 distinct CDR3 sequences, 6% to 8% of which are singletons. Sample: PBMCs, taken 5 days after the yellow fever booster vaccination. Receptors were obtained from a man between 25 and 39 years old who received the YFV17D yellow fever vaccine.

This clonotype was recorded at least ten times. The chain recombines TRBV18 with TRBJ2-3; 11 bases match TRBD1. The CDR3 runs to 15 residues. V lost 3 bases, J lost 3 bases, and 2 bases stayed unmatched. Germline-derived CDR1 and CDR2 are KGHSH and LQKENI. The CDR3 here is CASSPDRGLTDTQYF. Here the CDR3 DNA reads TGTGCCAGCTCACCGGACAGGGGGCTAACAGATACGCAGTATTTT.

Details on this clonotype: A much larger clonotype is one base distant, so this may be a read error. V usage is TRBV10-3 and J usage is TRBJ2-1; 8 positions agree with TRBD1. The CDR3 runs to 11 residues. Looked up from germline, CDR1 is ENHRY and CDR2 is SYGVKD. The CDR3 region is CASRQGYELFF. The CDR3, as DNA: TGTGCCAGCCGACAGGGGTATGAGCTGTTCTTC.

V and J are TRBV7-2 and TRBJ2-2, with D maybe TRBD2 (6 bases). The V gene's germline CDR1 is SGHTA and CDR2 FQGNSA. V lost 5 bases and J 7 bases, leaving 17 bases between the germline ends. The CDR3 length is 15 residues. The CDR3: CASSIRDGRFGELFF. CDR3 nucleotides: TGTGCCAGCAGCATCCGAGACGGGAGATTCGGGGAGCTGTTTTTT.

This clonotype was picked up many times. The chain is built from TRBV29-1 and TRBJ2-3; D is possibly TRBD2 (5 bases). Per the germline V gene, CDR1 is SQVTM and CDR2 is ANQGSEA. V shed 4 bases and J shed 10 bases, with 9 bases lying between them. This CDR3 spans 10 amino acids. The DNA for the CDR3 is TGCAGCGTTGGGACTGCGGCGCAGTATTTT. Its translation is CSVGTAAQYF.

The J gene is TRBJ2-1, the V gene TRBV7-9, with no clear D. There are 9 residues in the CDR3. Germline V gene sequence: CDR1 SEHNR, CDR2 FQNEAQ (reference sequence). Between the trimmed V and J ends, which lost 1 base and 15 bases, there was a span of 4 bases. The CDR3 coding sequence is TGTGCCAGCAGCTTAGAAGGGTTCTTC. Amino acid sequence: CASSLEGFF.

The chain is built from TRBV20-1 and TRBJ2-1; D not resolved. The ends were cut back, 5 bases at V and 5 bases at J, with 10 bases in the middle. The germline gives CDR1 DFQATT, CDR2 SNEGSKA (reference sequence). The CDR3 consists of 12 residues. CDR3 sequence reads: CSARTVDNEQFF. CDR3 nucleotide sequence: TGCAGTGCTCGGACGGTCGACAATGAGCAGTTCTTC.

This clonotype was seen more than once but under ten times. The chain recombines TRBV9 with TRBJ2-7, with 8 positions matching TRBD1. There are 15 residues in the CDR3. Germline V CDR1 and CDR2: SGDLS, YYNGEE. V lost 0 bases, J lost 3 bases, and 5 bases stayed unmatched. In DNA, the CDR3 is TGTGCCAGCAGCGTAGGTTCAGGGGGCAACTACGAGCAGTACTTC. It specifies CASSVGSGGNYEQYF.

Points on this clonotype: A much larger clone differs by one base, so this may be a read error. The rearrangement joins TRBV12-3 or TRBV12-4 to TRBJ2-2, with TRBD2 identical over 8 bases. This CDR3 contains 18 residues. The junction had 21 bases not matched to a gene; V was cut back by 8 bases and J by 7 bases. The CDR3 sequence: CASCPQVGAGVRNGELFF. CDR3 in DNA: TGTGCCAGCTGTCCCCAAGTCGGAGCGGGAGTGAGGAACGGGGAGCTGTTTTTT.

This clonotype was counted many times. The chain combines TRBV7-3 with TRBJ2-1; D not certain. Germline lookup yields CDR1 SGHTA and CDR2 FQGTGA. The CDR3 length is 15 residues. V lost 2 bases to trimming and J lost 0 bases, with 8 bases between them. CDR3 in DNA: TGTGCCAGCAGCTTAGACCGCGGCTCCTACAATGAGCAGTTCTTC. This codes for CASSLDRGSYNEQFF.

This clonotype showed up just a few times. The chain uses TRBV5-1 and TRBJ2-1; 11 bases map to TRBD2. Per the germline V gene, CDR1 is SGHRS and CDR2 is YFSETQ. The CDR3 totals 16 residues. Trimming at V came to 0 bases and at J to 5 bases, leaving 4 bases not matched to a gene. CDR3 loop: CASSLGLAGGNNEQFF. CDR3 nucleotide sequence: TGCGCCAGCAGCTTGGGCCTAGCGGGGGGTAACAATGAGCAGTTCTTC. Full variable domain (outside the CDR3, taken from reference TRBV5-1 and TRBJ2-1): KAGVTQTPRYLIKTRGQQVTLSCSPISGHRSVSWYQQTPGQGLQFLFEYFSETQRNKGNFPGRFSGRQFSNSRSEMNVSTLELGDSALYLCASSLGLAGGNNEQFFGPGTRLTVL.

The V call is TRBV18, the J call TRBJ2-6; D ambiguous. Trimming shortened V by 1 base and J by 0 bases, and 7 bases separated the two germline ends. Germline-derived CDR1 and CDR2 are KGHSH and LQKENI. The CDR3 runs 16 residues. In nucleotides, the CDR3 is TGTGCCAGCTCACCACAATTGAGCTCTGGGGCCAACGTCCTGACTTTC. It encodes CASSPQLSSGANVLTF.

The table lists this clonotype with many counts. The chain employs TRBV7-2 and TRBJ2-3, with 12 positions matching TRBD2. The CDR3 consists of 15 residues. Germline values: CDR1 SGHTA, CDR2 FQGNSA. V lost 2 bases, J lost 5 bases, and 2 bases stayed unmatched. CDR3 coding DNA: TGTGCCAGCAGCTTAATACTAGCGGGAGGAGATACGCAGTATTTT. It is translated as CASSLILAGGDTQYF.

This clonotype was observed at least ten times. V gene TRBV20-1 combines with J gene TRBJ1-3; TRBD1 matches 7 bases. Germline V CDR1 and CDR2: DFQATT, SNEGSKA (reference sequence). CDR3 size: 14 residues. V lost 3 bases and J lost 4; bases outside the gene matches: 6. In DNA form, the CDR3 reads TGCAGTGCTAGTGACTACAGGGGCGGAAACACCATATATTTT. Translating it yields CSASDYRGGNTIYF.

This clonotype came up a few times. The V call is TRBV5-1, the J call TRBJ2-6; 11 bases are a match to TRBD1. The V gene's germline CDR1 is SGHRS and CDR2 YFSETQ. There are 17 residues in the CDR3. Trimming cost V 5 bases and J 3 bases; bases outside gene matches: 7. Written as DNA, the CDR3 is TGCGCCAGCAGACGGGGGACAGGGGGGTATGGGGCCAACGTCCTGACTTTC. Translated: CASRRGTGGYGANVLTF.

The chain carries TRBV15 and TRBJ2-2; D call uncertain. V lost 3 bases and J lost 4, with 15 bases in between. The CDR3 is 16 amino acids. Germline loops: CDR1 LNHNV, CDR2 YYDKDF (reference sequence). The CDR3 here is CATSRGLERFTGELFF. The CDR3 nucleotides read TGTGCCACCAGCAGGGGCCTCGAACGGTTCACCGGGGAGCTGTTTTTT. The full variable domain, in which reference TRBV15 and TRBJ2-2 provide the parts outside the CDR3, is DAMVIQNPRYQVTQFGKPVTLSCSQTLNHNVMYWYQQKSSQAPKLLFHYYDKDFNNEADTPDNFQSRRPNTSFCFLDIRSPGLGDTAMYLCATSRGLERFTGELFFGEGSRLTVL.

This clonotype was counted at least ten times. This rearrangement joins TRBV29-1 to TRBJ2-6; a possible D gene is TRBD2 (5 bases). Germline V gives CDR1 SQVTM, CDR2 ANQGSEA. This CDR3 is built from 17 residues. Trimming cost V 5 bases and J 1 base, with 18 bases left between them. CDR3 sequence reads: CSVFSRREGSGANVLTF. The CDR3, as DNA: TGCAGCGTTTTCTCGAGGCGCGAGGGTTCTGGGGCCAACGTCCTGACTTTC.

This clonotype was recorded many times. The V gene is TRBV19, the J gene TRBJ2-1; weak D call: TRBD2 (5 bases). The germline CDR1 and CDR2 sequences are LNHDA and SQIVND (reference sequence). The CDR3 sequence is 14 residues long. Trimming took 2 bases from V and 9 from J, leaving 14 bases between them. CDR3 coding DNA: TGTGCCAGTAGTATAAGTAGCAGGAGGCGTGAGCAGTTCTTC. This translates into CASSISSRRREQFF. Combining the CDR3 with reference TRBV19 and TRBJ2-1 gives the whole variable domain DGGITQSPKYLFRKEGQNVTLSCEQNLNHDAMYWYRQDPGQGLRLIYYSQIVNDFQKGDIAEGYSVSREKKESFPLTVTSAQKNPTAFYLCASSISSRRREQFFGPGTRLTVL.

The CDR3, as DNA: TGCAGTGCTAGCTCCGTCGGGGAGACCCAGTACTTC. Protein: CSASSVGETQYF. V and J are TRBV20-1 and TRBJ2-5; D remains unclear. Per germline, CDR1 DFQATT and CDR2 SNEGSKA (reference sequence). V was trimmed by 3 bases and J by 5 bases, leaving 10 bases between them. The CDR3 consists of 12 residues.

This sequence joins TRBV20-1 and TRBJ2-3, with D tentatively TRBD2 (6 bases). CDR3 length equals 15 residues. Germline V gene sequence: CDR1 DFQATT, CDR2 SNEGSKA (reference sequence). V shed 0 bases and J shed 5 bases, with 15 bases lying between them. In DNA form, the CDR3 reads TGCAGTGCTAGAGATCCCCGGGAGCGGAGAGATACGCAGTATTTT. Amino acid sequence: CSARDPRERRDTQYF.

V and J are TRBV15 and TRBJ2-3, with D uncertain. Looked up from germline, CDR1 is LNHNV and CDR2 is YYDKDF (reference sequence). The CDR3 length is 13 residues. The ends were cut back, 0 bases at V and 6 bases at J, with 7 bases in the middle. CDR3 sequence: CATSRDQLDTQYF. In DNA form, the CDR3 reads TGTGCCACCAGCAGAGATCAGTTGGATACGCAGTATTTT.

This clonotype was detected only a few times. This chain joins TRBV13 and TRBJ2-1; 7 bases agree with TRBD2. Trimming at V came to 4 bases and at J to 7 bases, leaving 13 bases not matched to a gene. CDR1 is PRHDT and CDR2 is FYEKMQ in the germline V gene (reference sequence). This CDR3 has 16 residues. CDR3 DNA: TGTGCCAGCAGCTCGGGGTGGGCGGGAGTACAGAATGAGCAGTTCTTC. It specifies CASSSGWAGVQNEQFF.

This chain uses TRBV9 with TRBJ2-5; D gene uncertain. The CDR3 is made up of 15 amino acids. V dropped 4 bases and J dropped 0 bases, with 13 bases sitting between them. Per the germline V gene, CDR1 is SGDLS and CDR2 is YYNGEE. CDR3 sequence: CASSRAPADQETQYF. The CDR3, as DNA: TGTGCCAGCAGCAGAGCCCCCGCGGACCAAGAGACCCAGTACTTC.

The CDR3 DNA follows: TGCGCCAGCAGCCAGTCACAGGGCTTGAACACTGAAGCTTTCTTT. This codes for CASSQSQGLNTEAFF. The chain links TRBV5-1 to TRBJ1-1; tentatively, D is TRBD1 (6 bases). This CDR3 is built from 15 residues. The germline V gene encodes CDR1 SGHRS and CDR2 YFSETQ. The V end was cut by 4 bases, the J end by 0 bases, with 13 bases between. The whole variable domain, filled in from reference TRBV5-1 and TRBJ1-1, reads KAGVTQTPRYLIKTRGQQVTLSCSPISGHRSVSWYQQTPGQGLQFLFEYFSETQRNKGNFPGRFSGRQFSNSRSEMNVSTLELGDSALYLCASSQSQGLNTEAFFGQGTRLTVV.

This clonotype was counted ten times or more. The chain combines TRBV7-2 with TRBJ2-1; the D gene is possibly TRBD2 (6 bases). The CDR3 is 13 residues long. Trimming cost V 3 bases and J 7 bases, with 10 bases left between them. Germline CDR1 and CDR2: SGHTA and FQGNSA. As DNA, the CDR3 is TGTGCCAGCAGCTTCGGGAGCTGGAATGAGCAGTTCTTC. This gives the protein CASSFGSWNEQFF.

This clonotype has more than one count but fewer than ten. The gene calls are TRBV12-3 or TRBV12-4 and TRBJ2-5; TRBD2 aligns across 14 bases. This CDR3 is 17 amino acids long. With V trimmed by 5 bases and J by 3 bases, 8 bases remained unmatched. The CDR3 DNA follows: TGTGCCAGCAGTGTCGGCAGACTAGCGGGAGGGGAAGAGACCCAGTACTTC. This sequence encodes CASSVGRLAGGEETQYF.

This clonotype has a handful of counts. The V gene is TRBV15, the J gene TRBJ2-3; the D call may be TRBD1 or TRBD2 (5 bases each). The CDR3 length is 15 residues. Germline CDR1 and CDR2: LNHNV and YYDKDF (reference sequence). Trimming removed 0 bases at V and 5 bases at J, with 12 bases between. CDR3 amino acids: CATSREGTSRDTQYF. CDR3 DNA sequence: TGTGCCACCAGCAGAGAGGGGACCTCCAGAGATACGCAGTATTTT.